The 14 T cell receptor beta chains below were found in one sample sequenced in a study of blood T cell repertoires in COVID-19 (dated by TCRdb to about 2020). The library relied on the immunoSEQ multiplex PCR assay. TCRdb retrieved this table from immuneACCESS and kept in-frame rearrangements only. Not all clones are present; in checked studies, unresolved V genes account for under half, and no reason is known for the remainder. The sample data list some 150,000 clones, and roughly 84% of these were observed just once. The top ten clonotypes cover roughly 1% of the sample. Input material: peripheral blood. The receptors come from a man in his forties with acute or convalescent COVID-19.

The chain has TRBV6-5 and TRBJ2-7, with D maybe TRBD2 (7 bases). The CDR3 is 14 amino acids. Germline-derived CDR1 and CDR2 are MNHEY and SVGAGI. Between the trimmed V and J ends, which lost 6 bases and 0 bases, there was a span of 12 bases. The CDR3 DNA follows: TGTGCCAGCAGCTCAGGGGAGGGCTCCTACGAGCAGTACTTC. Its protein product is CASSSGEGSYEQYF.

This chain uses TRBV5-1 with TRBJ1-1; D perhaps matches TRBD1 (5 bases). V was trimmed by 4 bases and J by 0 bases, leaving 10 bases between them. This CDR3 comprises 14 residues. CDR1 and CDR2 from the germline V gene are SGHRS and YFSETQ. CDR3 region: CASSKGRLNTEAFF. The CDR3 DNA follows: TGCGCCAGCAGCAAGGGGCGATTGAACACTGAAGCTTTCTTT.

The rearrangement links TRBV24-1 to TRBJ1-6; 7 bases are shared with TRBD1. V trimming: 5 bases; J trimming: 6 bases; junction bases outside the gene matches: 3. This CDR3 has 14 residues. From germline, CDR1 is KGHDR and CDR2 SFDVKD. This CDR3 reads CATSGDSSNSPLHF. CDR3 bases: TGTGCCACCAGTGGGGACAGCTCTAATTCACCCCTCCACTTT.

This clone was recorded a few times. This chain links TRBV5-1 with TRBJ1-4; D unclear. CDR3 size: 14 residues. Germline lookup yields CDR1 SGHRS and CDR2 YFSETQ. V shed 3 bases and J shed 0 bases, with 6 bases lying between them. The DNA of the CDR3 is TGCGCCAGCAGCTATCTACCAACTAATGAAAAACTGTTTTTT. Translated: CASSYLPTNEKLFF.

This clone was seen only a few times. This chain uses TRBV4-2 with TRBJ1-5; D is ambiguous. V shed 0 bases and J shed 3 bases, with 12 bases lying between them. The CDR3 runs to 16 residues. The germline V gene has CDR1 LGHNA and CDR2 YNFKEQ. CDR3 sequence reads: CASSQDRVGNNQPQHF. The CDR3 coding sequence is TGTGCCAGCAGCCAAGATCGGGTCGGTAACAATCAGCCCCAGCATTTT.

The V gene is TRBV30, the J gene TRBJ1-5; no firm D call. The CDR3 is 12 amino acids. From germline, CDR1 is GTSNPN and CDR2 SVGIG (reference sequence). The V end was cut by 2 bases, the J end by 9 bases, with 11 bases between. The CDR3 DNA sequence: TGTGCCTGGAGTTTGGGCGCCCGGCCCCAGCATTTT. Protein sequence: CAWSLGARPQHF.

The gene calls are TRBV7-3 and TRBJ2-5, with 9 bases matching TRBD1. The CDR3 is 15 residues long. With 0 bases clipped from V and 5 bases from J, the junction kept 4 bases outside the gene matches. CDR1 and CDR2 (germline): SGHTA, FQGTGA. CDR3 in amino acids: CASSLTNRGQETQYF. CDR3 DNA sequence: TGTGCCAGCAGCTTAACGAACAGGGGGCAGGAGACCCAGTACTTC.

The CDR3 DNA sequence: TGTGCCAGTAACAGCGGCTATGGCTACACCTTC. This sequence encodes CASNSGYGYTF. This chain joins TRBV6-1 and TRBJ1-2; D gene ambiguous. Germline CDR1 reads MNHNS; CDR2 reads SASEGT. The V end was cut by 9 bases, the J end by 4 bases, with 9 bases between. The CDR3 consists of 11 residues.

The rearrangement uses TRBV10-3 and TRBJ1-6; tentative D call: TRBD1 (6 bases). The V and J ends lost 10 bases and 8 bases respectively, with 24 bases between them. The CDR3 contains 16 residues. Germline CDR1 and CDR2: ENHRY and SYGVKD. CDR3 amino acids: CATGHATDRTYSPLHF. The CDR3 DNA reads TGTGCCACTGGACATGCTACCGACAGGACTTATTCACCCCTCCACTTT.

The genes are TRBV11-2 and TRBJ2-7; 7 nucleotides match TRBD1. The germline gives CDR1 SGHAT, CDR2 FQNNGV. The CDR3 runs to 14 residues. With V trimmed by 4 bases and J by 2 bases, 5 bases remained unmatched. For the CDR3, the DNA is TGTGCCAGCAGCTCGTGGACAGGAACCTACGAGCAGTACTTC. Its translation: CASSSWTGTYEQYF.

Notes on this clone: This same CDR3 is encoded by further DNA sequences in the sample. The chain carries TRBV18 and TRBJ1-1; TRBD1 aligns across 7 bases. The germline V gene has CDR1 KGHSH and CDR2 LQKENI. Unmatched junction bases numbered 4, after V lost 6 bases and J lost 0 bases. CDR3 length: 14 amino acids. In nucleotides, the CDR3 is TGTGCCAGCTCGCCGGGACAGTTGAACACTGAAGCTTTCTTT. It translates to CASSPGQLNTEAFF.

CDR3: CASSRQGIDTIYF. CDR3 DNA: TGTGCCAGCAGTCGACAGGGGATTGACACCATATATTTT. The chain has TRBV2 and TRBJ1-3; 8 bases are a match to TRBD1. The V and J ends lost 5 bases and 8 bases, in that order; junction bases with no gene match: 5. The CDR3 sequence is 13 residues long. Germline loops: CDR1 SNHLY, CDR2 FYNNEI.

This clone was seen a handful of times. The V gene is TRBV7-9, the J gene TRBJ2-1, with TRBD2 matching over 13 bases. Germline assignment: CDR1 SEHNR and CDR2 FQNEAQ (reference sequence). The CDR3 extends over 18 amino acids. V lost 5 bases and J lost 2; bases outside the gene matches: 9. The CDR3 is CASSRLAGGGLPYNEQFF. The CDR3 DNA sequence: TGTGCCAGCAGCCGACTAGCGGGGGGCGGCCTCCCCTACAATGAGCAGTTCTTC.

The CDR3 spells CASTLGAGELFF. The CDR3 DNA reads as TGTGCCAGCACTTTAGGGGCCGGGGAGCTGTTTTTT. This sequence joins TRBV11-3 and TRBJ2-2; possible D gene TRBD1, 5 bases. CDR1 and CDR2 (germline): SGHNT, YENEEA. The CDR3 sequence is 12 residues long. V lost 7 bases and J lost 6, with 9 bases in between.